This T cell receptor (beta chain) was retrieved from a study of blood T cell repertoires in COVID-19. The CDR3 is made up of 13 amino acids. V lost 3 bases and J lost 11, with 16 bases in between. CDR1 and CDR2 from the germline V gene are SNHLY and FYNNEI. Original methodology: Estimated nucleated cell counts came from reference gene primer amplification. Produced via immunoSEQ multiplex PCR; TCRdb's table is partial and in-frame only. V and J calls and clone size are copied from that table; D and trimming were computed from the DNA. The sample lists around 100,000 clones, over 75% occurring once. The chain is built from TRBV2 and TRBJ1-2; D possibly corresponds to TRBD1 (5 bases). The specimen was peripheral blood. The clonotype comes from a human donor in a cohort sampled during active COVID-19. The CDR3 bases are TGTGCCAGCAGTGACCGGCAGGGAGGACCGTACACCTTC. It yields the protein CASSDRQGGPYTF.